The present T cell receptor (beta chain) was sequenced within a study of T cells expressing NK-cell markers. Study background: The authors derived TCR beta repertoires from sorted CD3+CD56+NKG2C+, CD3+CD56+NKG2C- and CD3+CD56-NKG2C+ T cells.

TCRdb reworked the 5' RACE reads into one entry per CDR3 protein, no DNA. The sample holds about 30,000 distinct CDR3 sequences. The germline CDR1 and CDR2 sequences are SNHLY and FYNNEI. There are 11 residues in the CDR3. The chain combines TRBV2 with TRBJ1-1. The sample consisted of blood T cells: a sorted CD56 or NKG2C T cell subset, CD4+ or CD8+ T cells, or bulk PBMC T cells (not recorded which). The receptor was derived from a woman aged 18 to 69 in good health. This CDR3 is CASRGNTEAFF.